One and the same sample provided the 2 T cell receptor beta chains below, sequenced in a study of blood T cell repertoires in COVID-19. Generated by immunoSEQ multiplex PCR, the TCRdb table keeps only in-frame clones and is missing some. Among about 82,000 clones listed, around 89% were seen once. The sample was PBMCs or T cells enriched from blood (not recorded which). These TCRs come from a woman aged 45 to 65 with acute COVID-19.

CDR3 in DNA: TGTGCCAGCACCCGGGTCCATAACACTGAAGCTTTCTTT. Translation: CASTRVHNTEAFF. The chain recombines TRBV12-3 or TRBV12-4 with TRBJ1-1; D uncertain. V shed 7 bases and J shed 2 bases, with 11 bases lying between them. The CDR3 contains 13 residues.

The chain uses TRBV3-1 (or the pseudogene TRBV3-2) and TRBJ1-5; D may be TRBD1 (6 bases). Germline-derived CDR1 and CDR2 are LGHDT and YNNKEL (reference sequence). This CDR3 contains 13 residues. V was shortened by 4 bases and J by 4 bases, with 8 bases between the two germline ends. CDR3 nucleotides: TGTGCCAGCAGCCCACAGGGTAATCAGCCCCAGCATTTT. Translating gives CASSPQGNQPQHF.